The 29 T cell receptor beta chains given below trace back to one sample, sequenced in a study of CD8+ T cells in alopecia areata. About five patients' sorted CD4+ cells yielded CD25+CD127- cells. RNA extraction and reverse transcription yielded cDNA as sequencing template. The table came from immunoSEQ multiplex PCR; TCRdb's copy has only in-frame clones and leaves some out. The sample lists roughly 40,000 clones, 45% to 55% occurring once. The sample taken for sequencing was CD4+ Tregs sorted from blood. These receptors all come from a human donor with alopecia areata.

The rearrangement joins TRBV4-3 to TRBJ2-7; 7 nucleotides line up with TRBD1. Per the germline V gene, CDR1 is LGHNA and CDR2 is YSLEER. This CDR3 region has 19 residues. The V gene end was trimmed by 4 bases and the J gene end by 0 bases; junction bases not matched to a gene: 18. This CDR3 reads CASSPSTPGQESSSYEQYF. The CDR3 region has the DNA TGCGCCAGCAGCCCCTCGACCCCAGGACAGGAATCATCCTCCTACGAGCAGTACTTC.

The chain has TRBV7-9 and TRBJ2-7, with D unclear. The V end was cut by 5 bases, the J end by 2 bases, with 13 bases between. The CDR3 has 14 amino acids. Germline values: CDR1 SEHNR, CDR2 FQNEAQ (reference sequence). The CDR3 DNA is TGTGCCAGCAGCGCACGACTGTCTACCTACGAGCAGTACTTC. Translated, it gives CASSARLSTYEQYF.

This clone was seen a few times. The rearrangement uses TRBV7-2 and TRBJ2-2; D possibly corresponds to TRBD2 (6 bases). The V gene's germline CDR1 is SGHTA and CDR2 FQGNSA. V lost 4 bases and J 4 bases, leaving 13 bases between the germline ends. This CDR3 is 15 amino acids long. CDR3 sequence reads: CASSSSEGGTGELFF. The CDR3 DNA is TGTGCCAGCAGCTCTTCGGAGGGTGGCACCGGGGAGCTGTTTTTT.

This rearrangement joins TRBV5-1 to TRBJ2-2; TRBD1 aligns across 7 bases. Germline CDR1 reads SGHRS; CDR2 reads YFSETQ. The J segment lost 0 bases and the V segment lost 5 bases, leaving 4 bases of the junction unmatched. The CDR3 contains 15 residues. CDR3 DNA sequence: TGCGCCAGCAGTCCGGGACAGCCGAACACCGGGGAGCTGTTTTTT. Residues: CASSPGQPNTGELFF.

V usage is TRBV28 and J usage is TRBJ2-2; TRBD1 matches 7 bases. From germline, CDR1 is MDHEN and CDR2 SYDVKM. The CDR3 is 14 amino acids. The trim removed 3 bases at V and 8 bases at J, leaving 6 bases unmatched. In nucleotides, the CDR3 is TGTGCCAGCAGTTTTCAGGGGGTGAGGGGGGAGCTGTTTTTT. This codes for CASSFQGVRGELFF.

The chain joins TRBV30 to TRBJ2-7, with 8 bases that match TRBD2. J lost 1 base, V lost 0 bases, and 2 bases had no gene match. From germline, CDR1 is GTSNPN and CDR2 SVGIG (reference sequence). The CDR3 length is 14 residues. CDR3 sequence reads: CAWSVASGSYEQYF. CDR3 nucleotide sequence: TGTGCCTGGAGTGTAGCTAGCGGGTCCTACGAGCAGTACTTC.

This chain uses TRBV7-2 with TRBJ2-7; unclear D gene. Deletions cut 5 bases from V and 7 bases from J, with 21 bases between. CDR1 and CDR2 from the germline V gene are SGHTA and FQGNSA. The CDR3 extends over 15 amino acids. The CDR3 loop reads CASSPSGVGSGEQYF. Here the CDR3 DNA reads TGTGCCAGCAGCCCAAGTGGGGTTGGAAGTGGTGAGCAGTACTTC.

The V gene is TRBV5-1, the J gene TRBJ1-6; TRBD1 might be the D (5 bases). The germline gives CDR1 SGHRS, CDR2 YFSETQ. The CDR3 has 15 residues. The V end was cut by 1 base, the J end by 9 bases, with 14 bases between. CDR3 DNA sequence: TGCGCCAGCAGCTTGATCGACAGACCCGGTTCACCCCTCCACTTT. It translates to CASSLIDRPGSPLHF.

V and J are TRBV7-2 and TRBJ2-2, with D possibly matching TRBD2 (6 bases). There are 16 residues in the CDR3. V was cut by 1 base and J by 1 base, with 10 bases left in between. Per germline, CDR1 SGHTA and CDR2 FQGNSA. In DNA form, the CDR3 reads TGTGCCAGCAGCTTAGGATCGGGACTGAACACCGGGGAGCTGTTTTTT. Its protein product is CASSLGSGLNTGELFF.

This clone was seen once. The chain carries TRBV4-2 and TRBJ2-1; 8 positions agree with TRBD2. The length of the CDR3 is 15 residues. Germline CDR1 LGHNA, CDR2 YNFKEQ. The V and J ends lost 4 bases and 7 bases, in that order; junction bases with no gene match: 9. Here the CDR3 DNA reads TGTGCCAGCAGCCCCCCCGGCGGGAGGAAGAATGAGCAGTTCTTC. It yields the protein CASSPPGGRKNEQFF.

The rearrangement links TRBV6-5 to TRBJ2-7, with 9 bases aligning to TRBD1. The CDR3 totals 16 residues. The ends lost 4 bases at V and 6 bases at J; junction bases unmatched: 13. Germline V gene lookup returns CDR1 MNHEY and CDR2 SVGAGI. CDR3 loop: CASSSHGRDREGEQYF. CDR3 in DNA: TGTGCCAGCAGTTCCCATGGTCGGGACAGGGAGGGCGAGCAGTACTTC.

The chain links TRBV7-2 to TRBJ2-1, with D unresolved. The V and J ends lost 5 bases and 5 bases respectively, with 10 bases between them. Germline CDR1 SGHTA, CDR2 FQGNSA. The CDR3 spans 13 residues. DNA for the CDR3: TGTGCCAGCAGCCCTAGTCCGGACAATGAGCAGTTCTTC. Translated, it gives CASSPSPDNEQFF.

This clone was detected once. The chain links TRBV5-6 to TRBJ1-1, with D uncertain. V lost 1 base to trimming and J lost 5 bases, with 3 bases between them. Germline CDR1 reads SGHDT; CDR2 reads YYEEEE. This CDR3 contains 11 residues. DNA for the CDR3: TGTGCCAGCAGCTTGCGGACTGAAGCTTTCTTT. Protein product: CASSLRTEAFF.

This sequence joins TRBV4-3 and TRBJ1-3, with D tentatively TRBD1 (6 bases). The CDR3 loop spans 18 amino acids. Trimming cost V 4 bases and J 0 bases, with 19 bases left between them. The germline gives CDR1 LGHNA, CDR2 YSLEER. CDR3 DNA sequence: TGCGCCAGCAGCCGGATGGAGGCAGGGGCCTTCTCTGGAAACACCATATATTTT. Translating it yields CASSRMEAGAFSGNTIYF.

The J gene is TRBJ2-1, the V gene TRBV29-1; 12 bases align to TRBD2. The V segment lost 0 bases and the J segment 9 bases; nucleotides outside the gene matches: 6. From germline, CDR1 is SQVTM and CDR2 ANQGSEA. The CDR3 totals 15 residues. CDR3 DNA sequence: TGCAGCGTTGAAGATCAGGCACTAGCGGGAGGTGAGCAGTTCTTC. Amino acid sequence: CSVEDQALAGGEQFF.

This rearrangement joins TRBV7-2 to TRBJ1-2; maybe TRBD1 (6 bases). The CDR3 has 16 amino acids. Trimming pared 5 bases from V and 3 bases from J, leaving 19 bases between. Germline V CDR1 and CDR2: SGHTA, FQGNSA. CDR3 DNA sequence: TGTGCCAGCAGCATACCCTCGGGGGGGGCGCACTATGGCTACACCTTC. Residues: CASSIPSGGAHYGYTF.

The V and J genes are TRBV6-1 and TRBJ1-2, with 7 bases that match TRBD1. CDR1 and CDR2 (germline): MNHNS, SASEGT. The V gene end was trimmed by 1 base and the J gene end by 2 bases; junction bases not matched to a gene: 7. The CDR3 loop spans 16 amino acids. CDR3 region: CASSEGQPRGNYGYTF. The CDR3 region has the DNA TGTGCCAGCAGTGAAGGACAGCCCAGGGGGAACTATGGCTACACCTTC.

This clone was observed a few times. The chain recombines TRBV6-6 with TRBJ1-2; TRBD1 might be the D (5 bases). Germline CDR1 MNHNY, CDR2 SVGAGI (reference sequence). Deletions cut 6 bases from V and 6 bases from J, with 11 bases between. The CDR3 covers 12 residues. CDR3 DNA sequence: TGTGCCAGCAGGGCAGGGCGAAATGGCTACACCTTC. It translates to CASRAGRNGYTF.

The sample holds a few counts of this clone. As DNA, the CDR3 is TGCGCCAGCAGCTCTGACAGCCCTGGCTATGGCTACACCTTC. This translates into CASSSDSPGYGYTF. The chain combines TRBV5-1 with TRBJ1-2, with D maybe TRBD1 (5 bases). Trimming took 3 bases from V and 4 from J, leaving 13 bases between them. This CDR3 region has 14 residues. Germline V gene data show CDR1 as SGHRS and CDR2 as YFSETQ.

This chain connects TRBV7-3 to TRBJ2-1; D not resolved. The germline gives CDR1 SGHTA, CDR2 FQGTGA. V lost 2 bases and J 4 bases, leaving 9 bases between the germline ends. The CDR3 extends over 14 amino acids. This CDR3 reads CASSLSARYNEQFF. The CDR3 DNA follows: TGTGCCAGCAGCTTATCAGCGCGATACAATGAGCAGTTCTTC.

The rearrangement uses TRBV5-1 and TRBJ1-2, with TRBD1 identical over 8 bases. CDR1 is SGHRS, CDR2 YFSETQ, per germline. The CDR3 loop spans 14 amino acids. V lost 4 bases to trimming and J lost 8 bases; unmatched junction nucleotides: 10. CDR3 protein: CASSVTGGVGGYTF. The CDR3 DNA sequence: TGCGCCAGCAGCGTAACAGGGGGAGTAGGAGGCTACACCTTC.

This clone is deemed medium-sized. Different DNA sequences within this sample yield the same CDR3. This chain links TRBV7-9 with TRBJ1-5; D gene ambiguous. The CDR3 runs to 15 residues. V lost 1 base and J lost 3, with 10 bases in between. The germline gives CDR1 SEHNR, CDR2 FQNEAQ (reference sequence). The CDR3 loop is CASSLGPGFNQPQHF. The DNA for the CDR3 is TGTGCCAGCAGCTTAGGGCCTGGGTTCAATCAGCCCCAGCATTTT.

J is TRBJ1-5 and V is TRBV28; TRBD1 aligns across 8 bases. Germline lookup yields CDR1 MDHEN and CDR2 SYDVKM. This CDR3 is built from 13 residues. With V trimmed by 6 bases and J by 7 bases, 5 bases remained unmatched. The CDR3 spells CASRKTGVQPQHF. For the CDR3, the DNA is TGTGCCAGCAGGAAGACAGGGGTGCAGCCCCAGCATTTT.

This clone was picked up one time. CDR3 region: CASSQPFGGTEAFF. The DNA for the CDR3 is TGTGCCAGCAGTCAGCCCTTCGGGGGCACTGAAGCTTTCTTT. The rearrangement uses TRBV28 and TRBJ1-1; D may be TRBD1 (5 bases). The V end lost 5 bases, the J end lost 4 bases, and 14 bases lay between the germline ends. This CDR3 has 14 residues. Germline V gene lookup returns CDR1 MDHEN and CDR2 SYDVKM.

In its sample, this clone was seen once. The J gene is TRBJ2-5, the V gene TRBV5-4; D may be TRBD1 (6 bases). CDR1 and CDR2 (germline): SGHNT, YYREEE (reference sequence). V lost 2 bases, J lost 3 bases, and 11 bases lay in between. The CDR3 loop spans 14 amino acids. The CDR3 reads CASSFGGSKETQYF. CDR3 in DNA: TGTGCCAGCAGCTTTGGGGGCTCCAAAGAGACCCAGTACTTC.

The chain couples TRBV18 to TRBJ2-5, with D tentatively TRBD1 (6 bases). The CDR3 is 14 residues long. Germline loops: CDR1 KGHSH, CDR2 LQKENI. The ends were cut back, 0 bases at V and 4 bases at J, with 9 bases in the middle. CDR3 DNA sequence: TGTGCCAGCTCACCACCGGGGGCGCGAGAGACCCAGTACTTC. Translating gives CASSPPGARETQYF.

This chain links TRBV30 with TRBJ1-1; D perhaps matches TRBD1 (6 bases). Per germline, CDR1 GTSNPN and CDR2 SVGIG (reference sequence). V was trimmed by 2 bases and J by 10 bases, leaving 14 bases between them. The CDR3 totals 12 residues. CDR3 protein: CAWSWGGSGAFF. Written as DNA, the CDR3 is TGTGCCTGGAGTTGGGGGGGCAGTGGAGCTTTCTTT.

The rearrangement joins TRBV28 to TRBJ1-2; tentative D call: TRBD1 (5 bases). The V end lost 3 bases, the J end lost 7 bases, and 21 bases lay between the germline ends. The CDR3 extends over 16 amino acids. Looked up from germline, CDR1 is MDHEN and CDR2 is SYDVKM. The chain's CDR3 is CASSFRSRGIASGYTF. The CDR3 DNA follows: TGTGCCAGCAGTTTTCGGTCCCGGGGGATCGCTAGTGGCTACACCTTC.

This clone was observed once. V and J are TRBV2 and TRBJ1-1; D remains unclear. The CDR3 totals 13 residues. Germline V gives CDR1 SNHLY, CDR2 FYNNEI. The V end lost 8 bases, the J end lost 0 bases, and 10 bases lay between the germline ends. The CDR3 protein is CASQNTMNTEAFF. The CDR3 coding sequence is TGTGCCAGCCAGAACACCATGAACACTGAAGCTTTCTTT.